This T cell receptor beta chain derives from a study of blood T cell repertoires in COVID-19. As for the study in general: Both acute and convalescent COVID-19 samples were obtained from the United States, Italy and Spain. Sources were T cells, B-cell-depleted T cells, or PBMCs; the material itself was cDNA or gDNA.

Germline V lookup: CDR1 SGHNT, CDR2 YYREEE (reference sequence). The CDR3 has 16 residues. V lost 4 bases and J 0 bases, leaving 13 bases between the germline ends. Measured with immunoSEQ multiplex PCR; TCRdb has only the in-frame clones, and not every one. The sample has 150,000 to 200,000 clones, more than 85% seen once. The source material was peripheral blood. This receptor was obtained from a woman aged 80 or over in a cohort sampled during active or convalescent COVID-19. The J gene is TRBJ2-2, the V gene TRBV5-4; possibly TRBD1 for D (6 bases). CDR3 sequence (DNA): TGTGCCAGCAGCCTGGACAGCCGACCGAACACCGGGGAGCTGTTTTTT. Its translation: CASSLDSRPNTGELFF.